This T cell receptor beta chain was identified in a study of T cells in Graves' hyperthyroidism and ophthalmopathy. The source material, RNA transcripts, was used to amplify TCR beta CDR3 regions. Researchers ran a first-round RT-PCR on the TCR CDR3 using the HTBI primer set. TCRdb reanalysed the multiplex PCR reads using MiXCR and keeps one entry per CDR3 protein. The sample includes roughly 660,000 distinct CDR3 sequences, approximately 15% of them seen just once. General study results and limits: From stable hyperthyroidism, ophthalmopathy was set apart by a 13 V-J model.

This CDR3 spans 17 amino acids. V lost 3 bases and J 4 bases, leaving 21 bases between the germline ends. The V gene's germline CDR1 is PRHDT and CDR2 FYEKMQ (reference sequence). Stable Graves' hyperthyroidism meant no ophthalmopathy progression within 18 months. Uncontrolled infection, other autoimmune disease, pregnancy and lactation each barred patients from inclusion. This clonotype was counted between two and nine times. Antigen unknown. The sample comprised blood. This sequence originates from a man aged 45-65 years with Graves' hyperthyroidism. The chain couples TRBV13 to TRBJ1-2; weak D call: TRBD1 (5 bases). The CDR3 DNA is TGTGCCAGCAGCTTTTCTCGAGGGGCAGGAGGAATCTATGGCTACACCTTC. Its translation: CASSFSRGAGGIYGYTF.